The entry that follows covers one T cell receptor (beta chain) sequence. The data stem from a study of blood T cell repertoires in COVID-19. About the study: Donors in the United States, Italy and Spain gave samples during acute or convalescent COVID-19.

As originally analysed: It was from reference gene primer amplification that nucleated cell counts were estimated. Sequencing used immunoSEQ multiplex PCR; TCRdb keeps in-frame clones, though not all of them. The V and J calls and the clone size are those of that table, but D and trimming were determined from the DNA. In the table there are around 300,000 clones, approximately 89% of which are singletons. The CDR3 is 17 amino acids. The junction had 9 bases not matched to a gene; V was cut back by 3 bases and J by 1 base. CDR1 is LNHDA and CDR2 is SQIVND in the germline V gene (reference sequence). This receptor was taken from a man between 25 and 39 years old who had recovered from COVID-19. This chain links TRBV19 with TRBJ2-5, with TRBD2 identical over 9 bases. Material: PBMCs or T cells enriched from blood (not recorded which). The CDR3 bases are TGTGCCAGTAGTATTTCCCCTCTAGCGGGGTTCCAAGAGACCCAGTACTTC. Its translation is CASSISPLAGFQETQYF.